The 6 T cell receptor beta chains in this list originate from one sample, sequenced in a study of blood T cell repertoires in COVID-19 (dated by TCRdb to the early 2020s). The library was produced with the immunoSEQ multiplex PCR assay. Not all clones reach the TCRdb copy of this immuneACCESS table, which keeps in-frame sequences only. Checked studies attribute under half of the gap to unresolved V genes and leave the rest unexplained. For this sample the table gives some 190,000 clones, of which around four fifths were detected only once. The top ten constitute 20% of the sample. Sequencing was carried out using peripheral blood. All receptors come from a human donor in a cohort sampled during active COVID-19.

This sequence joins TRBV24-1 and TRBJ2-1, with 10 bases identical to TRBD1. The length of the CDR3 is 15 residues. CDR1 and CDR2 from the germline V gene are KGHDR and SFDVKD. V lost 7 bases to trimming and J lost 6 bases; unmatched junction nucleotides: 8. The CDR3 loop is CATSQGQGSANEQFF. The CDR3 region has the DNA TGTGCCACCAGCCAGGGACAGGGGTCGGCCAATGAGCAGTTCTTC.

The CDR3 DNA follows: TGTGCCAGCAGTACCTACAGGGGGCGGAACGGGGAGCTGTTTTTT. Translation: CASSTYRGRNGELFF. This rearrangement joins TRBV7-9 to TRBJ2-2; TRBD1 matches 9 bases. The CDR3 consists of 15 residues. The V gene's germline CDR1 is SEHNR and CDR2 FQNEAQ (reference sequence). V lost 6 bases to trimming and J lost 7 bases; unmatched junction nucleotides: 9.

V is TRBV7-8 and J is TRBJ2-5; TRBD2 matches at 8 bases. Germline assignment: CDR1 SGHVS and CDR2 FQNEAQ. V lost 2 bases and J lost 2; bases outside the gene matches: 10. The CDR3 has 17 residues. The CDR3 DNA reads as TGTGCCAGCAGCTTAAGCGGGAGAGGAAGGCGGCAAGAGACCCAGTACTTC. Translation gives CASSLSGRGRRQETQYF. Filled out from reference TRBV7-8 and TRBJ2-5, the complete variable domain reads GAGVSQSPRYKVAKRGQDVALRCDPISGHVSLFWYQQALGQGPEFLTYFQNEAQLDKSGLPSDRFFAERPEGSVSTLKIQRTQQEDSAVYLCASSLSGRGRRQETQYFGPGTRLLVL.

This clone showed up just once. The chain couples TRBV18 to TRBJ2-5, with a weak D call TRBD1 (6 bases). This CDR3 has 14 residues. V dropped 4 bases and J dropped 5 bases, with 14 bases sitting between them. Germline CDR1 is KGHSH and CDR2 is LQKENI. CDR3 protein: CASSQQGLGETQYF. As DNA, the CDR3 is TGTGCCAGCTCACAACAGGGCCTCGGGGAGACCCAGTACTTC.

Here the CDR3 DNA reads TGTGCCAGCCTATCGGGACAGAGCTACGAGCAGTACTTC. Its protein product is CASLSGQSYEQYF. The V gene is TRBV2, the J gene TRBJ2-7; the match to TRBD1 covers 7 bases. From germline, CDR1 is SNHLY and CDR2 FYNNEI. Trimming cost V 8 bases and J 3 bases; bases outside gene matches: 7. The CDR3 extends over 13 amino acids.

The J gene is TRBJ2-7, the V gene TRBV5-1, with 10 bases identical to TRBD2. Germline V gene sequence: CDR1 SGHRS, CDR2 YFSETQ. CDR3 length: 15 amino acids. V lost 4 bases and J lost 6; bases outside the gene matches: 10. The DNA of the CDR3 is TGCGCCAGCAGCCGATTAGCGGGGGGTCACGGCGAGCAGTACGTC. It is translated as CASSRLAGGHGEQYV.